This paragraph covers one T cell receptor (beta chain) sequence. Its antigen is still unknown. The data were taken from a study of vaccination and CD4 T cells after COVID-19. Scientists ran DNA taken from cultured CD4+ T cells through the Oncomine TCR Beta short-read assay for sequencing. From the PCR reads, TCRdb called clonotypes with MiXCR, one entry per CDR3 protein. The sample contains about 8,400 distinct CDR3 sequences, about 42% of which appear only once. As for treatment: approximately nine-day PBMC culture with coronavirus spike peptide pools or control peptides (ViraFEST assay). CD4+ T cells that came from the unexposed donor were collected before the COVID-19 pandemic (2011-2018). The receptor comes from a human donor in good health. Sequenced input: CD4+ T cells from blood, cultured in vitro.

The CDR3 DNA reads as TGTGCCAGTAGTATGGCCGGCTATGGCTACACCTTC. Translated, it gives CASSMAGYGYTF. The chain links TRBV19 to TRBJ1-2; D gene uncertain. The CDR3 is made up of 12 amino acids. Germline-derived CDR1 and CDR2 are LNHDA and SQIVND (reference sequence). The V end lost 3 bases, the J end lost 4 bases, and 6 bases lay between the germline ends.